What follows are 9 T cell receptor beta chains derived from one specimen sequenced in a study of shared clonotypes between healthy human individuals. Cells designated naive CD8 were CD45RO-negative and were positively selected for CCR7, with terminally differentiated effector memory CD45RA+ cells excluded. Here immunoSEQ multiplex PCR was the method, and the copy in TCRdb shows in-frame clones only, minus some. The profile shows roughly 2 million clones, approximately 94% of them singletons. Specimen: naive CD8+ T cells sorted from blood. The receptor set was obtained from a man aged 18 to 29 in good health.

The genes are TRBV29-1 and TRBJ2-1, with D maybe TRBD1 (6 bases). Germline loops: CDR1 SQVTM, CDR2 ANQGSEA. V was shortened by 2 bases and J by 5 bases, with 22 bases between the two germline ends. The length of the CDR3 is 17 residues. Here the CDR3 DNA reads TGCAGCGTTGAACCGATACCAGACAGGATGTGGGACAATGAGCAGTTCTTC. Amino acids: CSVEPIPDRMWDNEQFF.

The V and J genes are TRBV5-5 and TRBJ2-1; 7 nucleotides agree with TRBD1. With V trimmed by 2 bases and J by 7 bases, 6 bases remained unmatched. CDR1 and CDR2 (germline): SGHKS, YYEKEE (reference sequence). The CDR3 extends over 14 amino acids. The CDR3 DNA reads TGTGCCAGCAGCTTAAGGGACAGAGGGAATGAGCAGTTCTTC. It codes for CASSLRDRGNEQFF.

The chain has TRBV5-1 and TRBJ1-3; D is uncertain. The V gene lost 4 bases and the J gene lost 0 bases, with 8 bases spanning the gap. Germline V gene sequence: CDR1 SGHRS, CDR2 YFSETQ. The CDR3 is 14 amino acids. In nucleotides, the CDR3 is TGCGCCAGCAGCGGAGAGGTCTCTGGAAACACCATATATTTT. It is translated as CASSGEVSGNTIYF.

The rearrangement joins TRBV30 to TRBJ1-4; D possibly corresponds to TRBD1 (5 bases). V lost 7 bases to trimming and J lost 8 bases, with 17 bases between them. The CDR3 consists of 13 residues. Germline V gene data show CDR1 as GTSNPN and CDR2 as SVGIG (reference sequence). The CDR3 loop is CASSGGVEEKLFF. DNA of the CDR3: TGTGCCTCGTCCGGGGGGGTGGAGGAAAAACTGTTTTTT.

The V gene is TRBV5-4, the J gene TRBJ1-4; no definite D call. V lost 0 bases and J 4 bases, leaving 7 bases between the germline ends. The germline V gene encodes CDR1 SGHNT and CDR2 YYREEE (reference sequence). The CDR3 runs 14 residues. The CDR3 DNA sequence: TGTGCCAGCAGCTTGGAACGGGATAATGAAAAACTGTTTTTT. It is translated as CASSLERDNEKLFF.

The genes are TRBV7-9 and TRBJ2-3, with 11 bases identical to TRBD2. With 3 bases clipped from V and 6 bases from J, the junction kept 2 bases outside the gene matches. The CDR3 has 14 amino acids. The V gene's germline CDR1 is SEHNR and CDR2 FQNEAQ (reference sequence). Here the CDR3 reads CASSFSGGADTQYF. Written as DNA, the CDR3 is TGTGCCAGCAGCTTTAGCGGGGGGGCGGATACGCAGTATTTT. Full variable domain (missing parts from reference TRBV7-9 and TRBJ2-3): DTGVSQNPRHKITKRGQNVTFRCDPISEHNRLYWYRQTLGQGPEFLTYFQNEAQLEKSRLLSDRFSAERPKGSFSTLEIQRTEQGDSAMYLCASSFSGGADTQYFGPGTRLTVL.

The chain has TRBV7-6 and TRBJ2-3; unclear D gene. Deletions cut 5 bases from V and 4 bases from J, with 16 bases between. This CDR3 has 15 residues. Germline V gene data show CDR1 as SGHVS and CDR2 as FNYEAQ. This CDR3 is CASSPLPTEADTQYF. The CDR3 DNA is TGTGCCAGCAGCCCCCTACCGACTGAGGCAGATACGCAGTATTTT.

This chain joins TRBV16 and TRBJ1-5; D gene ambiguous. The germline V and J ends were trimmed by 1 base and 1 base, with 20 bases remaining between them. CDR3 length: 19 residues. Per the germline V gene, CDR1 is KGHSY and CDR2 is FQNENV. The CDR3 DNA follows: TGTGCCAGCAGCCAATGGTTATTTGTCGGGAATGTAAGCAATCAGCCCCAGCATTTT. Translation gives CASSQWLFVGNVSNQPQHF.

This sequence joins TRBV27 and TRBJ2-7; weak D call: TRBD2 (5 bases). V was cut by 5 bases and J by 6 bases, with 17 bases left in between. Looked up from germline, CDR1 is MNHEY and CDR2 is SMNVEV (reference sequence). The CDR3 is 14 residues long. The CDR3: CASSLAGVTGEQYF. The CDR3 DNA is TGTGCCAGCAGTCTGGCCGGGGTAACTGGCGAGCAGTACTTC.